The source of this TCR beta chain is a study of shared clonotypes between healthy human individuals. Libraries were prepared by immunoSEQ multiplex PCR; TCRdb keeps only in-frame clonotypes and omits some of them. The sample lists 450,000 to 650,000 clones, roughly four fifths occurring once. Trimming cost V 3 bases and J 8 bases; bases outside gene matches: 8. Germline CDR1 is SGHNT and CDR2 is YYREEE (reference sequence). There are 15 residues in the CDR3. The specimen was PBMCs. V usage is TRBV5-4 and J usage is TRBJ2-1, with 10 bases aligning to TRBD1. The origin of this receptor is a woman in her 40s in good health. Some clones in this sample may be carry-over from other donors' samples. The CDR3 loop reads CASSSRQGAAHEQFF. The CDR3 region has the DNA TGTGCCAGCAGCTCTCGACAGGGGGCCGCACATGAGCAGTTCTTC.